A single T cell receptor (beta chain) is shown here with its context. Its cognate antigen is unknown. The data belong to a study of cytomegalovirus exposure and HLA in healthy donors. Study results and caveats: A later analysis reportedly found that, within productive TCRs, an Asian-associated ancestry cluster had fewer N-insertions than the mean observed across the approximately 600 donors. Most subjects' HLA-A and HLA-B alleles were reportedly predicted from TCR beta sequences.

PCR used 60 Vbeta primers and 13 Jbeta primers. The protocol was immunoSEQ multiplex PCR, while the TCRdb copy is restricted to in-frame clones and leaves out a portion. The sample includes 200,000 to 250,000 clones, almost 70% of them seen just once. The CDR3 extends over 14 amino acids. Germline-derived CDR1 and CDR2 are MDHEN and SYDVKM. The V and J ends lost 1 base and 1 base respectively, with 8 bases between them. Sequencing was performed on PBMCs. This clonotype was sampled from a man aged 35-49 years in good health and CMV-seropositive. The chain joins TRBV28 to TRBJ2-7; no definite D call. The CDR3 sequence is CASSLFRFSYEQYF. CDR3 DNA: TGTGCCAGCAGTTTATTCAGGTTTTCCTACGAGCAGTACTTC.